This T cell receptor (beta chain) was obtained from a study of cytomegalovirus exposure and HLA in healthy donors (dated by TCRdb to about 2017). Study-level background: According to an earlier analysis of several hundred of the donors, about 179 million T cells yielded 120 million or so unique TCR beta sequences and 276 Gb of sequence data. About 300 gigabases of sequencing data and tens of millions of unique TCR sequences were included in an early release covering under 650 HLA-typed donors. Of the 300 to 500 genotyped donors, 81% were placed in the genetic ancestry cluster associated with self-reported Caucasian donors. The study aimed to test whether cataloging public T cell receptors could reveal signatures of past pathogen exposure. The study used immunosequencing to profile the T cell repertoires of more than 650 subjects and linked those repertoires to cytomegalovirus serostatus. A separate validation cohort of about 110 different subjects was used in addition to the 666-subject first cohort. High-throughput TCR immunosequencing, statistical association of individual TCRs with disease status, and machine learning were combined to predict cytomegalovirus infection status. In a later analysis, previously published TCR beta repertoires from 500 to 750 donors were re-analyzed and high-resolution HLA genotyping was added so that TCR occurrence patterns could be studied. The later analysis used no new phenotypic data to find candidate immune exposures, relying instead on TCR beta sequences and their occurrence across donors. An earlier analysis of around 540 of the donors applied high-throughput TCR beta sequencing to assess whether each TCR beta V gene segment acted as functional or pseudogenic. Donor age, sex, ethnicity and CMV serostatus were compiled alongside the repertoire data. A later genetic analysis took genome-wide SNP genotypes for about 65% of the roughly 670 donors and used that subset as a discovery cohort. Every discovery cohort repertoire had been produced on one sequencing platform. HLA typing covered class I and class II loci at four-digit resolution. The number of donors typed differed by locus, with 629-630 for A, B, C, DRB1 and DQB1, approximately 500 for DQA1, approximately 570 for DPA1, and around 450 for DPB1. About 5 DR-DQ haplotypes were handled as single units for association and clustering, since linkage in the cohort was strong. Across approximately 420 genotyped donors of the cohort, an average of about 240,000 unique TCR beta nucleotide sequences per donor were sequenced, and 15% to 20% of those sequences were non-productive.

Library prep was done by the immunoSEQ multiplex PCR assay. For the multiplex PCR, a mixture combining 60 forward primers for TCR Vbeta segments and 13 reverse primers for TCR Jbeta segments was used. A multiplex PCR assay on genomic DNA amplified the CDR3 region of rearranged TCR beta genes. Amplified TCR beta libraries were sequenced as 87-base-pair reads on the Illumina HiSeq System. The authors' analysis ran thus. A later analysis tallied tens of millions of unique TCR beta chains across the 700 or so repertoires, and approximately 12 million of those chains were shared by two or more donors. Raw reads were error-corrected and collapsed into unique sequences with a nearest-neighbor algorithm that merged closely related sequences to remove PCR and sequencing errors. V, D and J gene segments were assigned by aligning CDR3 sequences to IMGT reference sequences. Each retained sequence needed at least a six-nucleotide match to both a V gene segment and a J gene segment. Rearrangements were called productive when the CDR3 lacked stop codons and stayed in frame with V and J; all others were non-productive. CDR3 was defined by IMGT convention, running from the second conserved V-encoded cysteine to the conserved J-encoded phenylalanine. The earlier analysis of some 580 of the donors excluded any sequence lacking an unambiguous match to a single V gene segment. In an earlier analysis of a few hundred of the donors, V segments were called functional above 56.7% productive rearrangements and were called segregating when the between-donor standard deviation exceeded 5%. To diagnose cytomegalovirus status from the catalog of TCR beta chain sequences, a statistical classification framework was built. In a later analysis, V and J genes were assigned by comparing TCR nucleotide sequences against IMGT/GENE-DB human TR gene sequences. The TCRdist pipeline was used in a later analysis to assign CDR3 sequences and most-parsimonious VDJ recombination scenarios. In a later analysis, each TCR beta chain was defined by its CDR3 amino acid sequence together with its V-gene family, and reads lacking a unique V-gene family were excluded. In a later analysis, around 600 highly shared, low-generation-probability nucleotide sequences were removed to address suspected cross-contamination and a sequencing artifact. A later analysis calculated a clonal expansion index for each public chain from normalized within-repertoire ranks of inferred template counts. A later analysis computed generation probabilities with a VDJ recombination model fitted to out-of-frame rearrangements, and checked the results against IGoR. A later analysis scored TCR-TCR, TCR-HLA and TCR-CMV co-occurrence with hypergeometric tests, applying a repertoire-size bias correction to TCR pairs. In a later analysis, false discovery rates were estimated by permuting HLA or CMV assignments 20 times. In a later analysis, co-occurring TCRs were grouped using DBSCAN, with TCRdist sequence similarity added in when clustering inside HLA-allele-positive subsets. Repertoires with fewer than 30,000 or more than 120,000 public chains were left out of co-occurrence clustering, as were four to six repertoires with anomalous nucleotide sharing. What TCRdb holds here is the immuneACCESS table cut down to in-frame rearrangements. Part of the clones is not present; checked against another copy, under half of the missing clones reflect an unresolved V gene, and the others are unexplained. V, J and clone size are those of that table, while D and trimming were read from the DNA. The table for this sample records over 45,000 clones. Over 2% of the sample goes to the ten largest clones.

Here is what the overall study found, with its caveats: Linkage disequilibrium might explain the correlated functional status among segregating V segments, but an unknown experimental factor could not be ruled out. A later analysis found that HLA-associated TCR beta chains were more clonally expanded and had lower generation probabilities than equally common non-associated chains. An association between a missense DCLRE1C variant and V-gene and J-gene trimming of TCR beta chains was found in a later genetic analysis and replicated in an independent cohort. A few of the identified cytomegalovirus-associated TCR beta chains were confirmed in vitro to be specific for cytomegalovirus antigens. Only TCR beta chains were sequenced in this cohort, and the absence of alpha or paired-chain data limited detectable features. A group of highly shared sequence variants was considered likely to be a technical artifact of the sequencing pipeline. The study gave a list of about 150 TCR beta chains associated with cytomegalovirus. Most CMV-associated TCR beta chains appeared to be HLA-restricted in a later analysis, and the HLA associations seemed to be driven largely by CMV exposure. According to the authors, the approach could potentially be generalized to other disease states and immunological phenotypes. A further reported finding was that TCR beta sequences accurately predicted the HLA-A and HLA-B alleles for most subjects in the first cohort. Sequencing depth was assumed to be roughly uniform across donors in the presence/absence analyses, though that assumption may not hold. In a later analysis, TCR association rates were found to vary across HLA loci, with the most associated TCRs seen for DRB1 alleles and the fewest for HLA-C alleles. According to a later genetic analysis, donors in an Asian-associated ancestry cluster had fewer N-insertions in productive TCRs than the approximately 710-donor mean. The 87-base-pair reads could not distinguish some IMGT-functional V segments, including TRBV6-2 and TRBV6-3, so those segments were excluded. Broadly in line with IMGT annotations, most TCR beta V segments showed up in productive rearrangements about 87% or about 30% of the time in an earlier analysis of 450 to 750 of the donors. HLA typing was unavailable for some donors at each locus, so association tests used only the typed subset. According to a later analysis, parvovirus B19, influenza, CMV and Epstein-Barr virus appeared linked to several top co-occurrence clusters. The earlier analysis of about 600 of the donors excluded over 15 rarely observed V segments, including chromosome 9 orphons, because counts were too low. In a later analysis, about 16,000 TCR beta sequences were associated with specific HLA alleles at a false discovery rate of 0.05. When HLA alleles, especially DR and DQ, strongly co-occurred, TCR associations were difficult to assign to individual alleles. Across donors, most TCR sequences were observed very rarely, whereas some public TCRs were present in many individuals. CMV serostatus was the only immune exposure information available for the cohort. The classifier was reported to diagnose cytomegalovirus status with high specificity and sensitivity in both the original and validation cohorts.

Taken from cysteine to phenylalanine, the CDR3 has 14 residues. The read is trimmed to its CDR3 DNA, 42 bases read in frame from base 1. From the germline V gene (reference sequence), CDR1 is LNHNV and CDR2 is YYDKDF. The germline V and J ends show losses of 10 bases and 3 bases respectively, and no gene match explains 7 bases of the junction. With regard to this clone: No cognate antigen has been identified for it.

In total, approximately 610 healthy bone marrow donors made up the cohort. All cohort members were sampled while nominally healthy, although unrecorded immune exposures were likely present. The donor tested CMV seronegative and was one of the 352 seronegative cohort members. Each donor provided a peripheral blood sample, and peripheral blood mononuclear cells were used for TCR beta sequencing. The Qiagen DNeasy Blood Extraction Kit was used to extract genomic DNA from the blood cell samples. Recombination joined TRBV15 with TRBJ2-7; the junction holds 12 bases that match TRBD2. The sequenced sample consisted of PBMCs. The sequence derives from a young woman in good health and CMV-seronegative. CDR3 sequence: CANRASGGDYEQYF. The DNA is as follows: TGTGCCAACAGAGCTAGCGGGGGGGACTACGAGCAGTACTTC.